The rows below give T cell receptor beta chains drawn from one sample of a study of shared clonotypes between healthy human individuals. Produced via immunoSEQ multiplex PCR; TCRdb's table is partial and in-frame only. This table holds just over 2,000,000 clones, roughly 96% found once. Sequences were obtained from naive CD4+ T cells sorted from blood. Source of these receptors: a man between 18 and 35 years old in good health. Each CDR3 is given with its conserved first and last residue. Each record gives: D gene, J gene, V gene, CDR3 protein. The D gene is left open where the match is weak.

>TRBD2|TRBJ2-1|TRBV29-1
CSVEVGTRSYNEQFF
>.|TRBJ2-2|TRBV4-1
CASSSRAASVTGELFF
>.|TRBJ1-1|TRBV10-2
CASSEEYTEAFF
>.|TRBJ2-5|TRBV10-3
CAIMGRGEETQYF
>TRBD1|TRBJ2-7|TRBV18
CASSSGTAYEQYF
>TRBD1|TRBJ1-1|TRBV6-5
CASRTRTGNTEAFF
>.|TRBJ2-1|TRBV11-2
CASSLAQGTILSSYNEQFF
>TRBD1|TRBJ2-3|TRBV4-1
CASSQVPGTGNSDTQYF
>.|TRBJ2-7|TRBV6-1
CASSRQFSYEQYF
>.|TRBJ1-2|TRBV6-6
CASSPVVGYTF
>TRBD2|TRBJ2-1|TRBV30
CAWSVYQTSGRANEQFF
>.|TRBJ1-1|TRBV10-1
CASSVQSNTEAFF
>TRBD1|TRBJ1-5|TRBV2
CASRRDRGSNQPQHF
>.|TRBJ2-7|TRBV11-2
CASSLIVHSEYEQYF
>.|TRBJ2-3|TRBV6-6
CASSYGTGSQYF
>.|TRBJ1-1|TRBV7-9
CASSRKGVDTEAFF
>.|TRBJ2-7|TRBV6-1
CASSEASAHSYEQYF
>.|TRBJ2-7|TRBV19
CASSIQGGYEQYF
>.|TRBJ2-5|TRBV28
CASSLDRPQETQYF
>TRBD1|TRBJ2-2|TRBV18
CASSTNSWTGPTGELFF
>.|TRBJ1-3|TRBV7-2
CASSLFNLKGNTIYF
>TRBD1|TRBJ2-7|TRBV5-5
CASSPGTGAYEQYF
>.|TRBJ2-3|TRBV4-1
CASSHIRSVTDTQYF
>.|TRBJ1-4|TRBV10-3
CAISVSLTLTTNEKLFF
>TRBD2|TRBJ2-1|TRBV4-1
CASSLYSGRADNEQFF
>TRBD1|TRBJ1-1|TRBV18
CASSNTGGTEAFF
>TRBD2|TRBJ2-5|TRBV5-4
CASSPRGGRETQYF
>.|TRBJ1-5|TRBV30
CAWSVEDTLPQHF
>.|TRBJ2-7|TRBV12-2
CASRLADSPGRKDEQYF
>.|TRBJ1-6|TRBV19
CASSIQGADNSPLHF
>.|TRBJ2-2|TRBV7-3
CASSLISSGELFF
>TRBD2|TRBJ2-5|TRBV5-1
CASSLRLAGKGETQYF
>.|TRBJ2-5|TRBV2
CASSARGLETQYF
>.|TRBJ1-5|TRBV6-5
CASSSYMGNQPQHF
>.|TRBJ2-7|TRBV7-9
CASSKEGLRGYEQYF
>.|TRBJ2-7|TRBV2
CASSGDWDEQYF
>.|TRBJ1-3|TRBV9
CASSGSGNTIYF
>TRBD2|TRBJ2-3|TRBV10-3
CAIRSTSGTDTQYF
>TRBD2|TRBJ2-7|TRBV15
CATSRAWASGSYEQYF
>TRBD1|TRBJ2-7|TRBV18
CASSPGQVSYEQYF
>.|TRBJ1-6|TRBV30
CAWSRGGGTRDNSPLHF
>.|TRBJ1-6|TRBV4-1
CASSQDQTHSPLHF
>TRBD2|TRBJ2-1|TRBV4-3
CASSQEYWGLAGSHEQFF
>.|TRBJ1-6|TRBV6-5
CASSYAAQGRSPLHF
>.|TRBJ1-2|TRBV28
CATQKGAERGTF
>TRBD2|TRBJ2-1|TRBV7-2
CASSLSTSGGVTYNEQFF
>TRBD2|TRBJ2-2|TRBV4-3
CASSQAGGDTGELFF
>TRBD2|TRBJ2-5|TRBV7-2
CASSLSGRSQETQYF
>TRBD1|TRBJ2-7|TRBV10-2
CASGERTGLRREQYF
>.|TRBJ1-2|TRBV5-8
CASSLGLGRGNYGYTF
>TRBD1|TRBJ1-6|TRBV19
CASSTGQKYNSPLHF
>.|TRBJ1-4|TRBV6-1
CASRKEKLFF